This T cell receptor beta chain was recorded in a study of CD8+CD57+ T cells in acquired aplastic anemia. Study outcomes and limitations: CD8+ Simpson's diversity did not differ significantly between patients and controls. Between patients and controls, approximately 29 CD8+ CDR3 sequences were found in common.

Investigators profiled TCR beta VDJ and CDR3 from genomic DNA template. TCRdb ran MiXCR on the reads and lists one entry per CDR3 protein. This table has more than 150,000 distinct CDR3 sequences, 64% appearing once. About this clonotype: Its antigen is unknown.

The CDR3 length is 14 residues. From germline, CDR1 is SNHLY and CDR2 FYNNEI. The germline V and J ends were trimmed by 5 bases and 0 bases, with 10 bases remaining between them. The chain employs TRBV2 and TRBJ1-1, with D unresolved. Sequencing was carried out using sorted CD4+, CD8+, or CD8+CD57+ T cells (not recorded which) from PBMCs. The TCR originated in a human donor with severe aplastic anemia or a healthy control (not recorded which). For the CDR3, the DNA is TGTGCCAGCAGTCCCGAACACCTGAACACTGAAGCTTTCTTT. Translating gives CASSPEHLNTEAFF.